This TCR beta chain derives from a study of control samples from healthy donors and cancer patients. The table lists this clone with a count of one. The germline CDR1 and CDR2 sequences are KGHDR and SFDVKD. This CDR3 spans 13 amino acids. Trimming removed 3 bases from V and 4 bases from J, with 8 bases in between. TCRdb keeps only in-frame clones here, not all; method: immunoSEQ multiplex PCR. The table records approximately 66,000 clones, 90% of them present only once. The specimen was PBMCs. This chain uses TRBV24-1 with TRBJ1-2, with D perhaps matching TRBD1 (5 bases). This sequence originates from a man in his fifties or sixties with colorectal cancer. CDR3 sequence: CATSDGGGYGYTF. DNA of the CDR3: TGTGCCACCAGTGATGGGGGAGGCTATGGCTACACCTTC.